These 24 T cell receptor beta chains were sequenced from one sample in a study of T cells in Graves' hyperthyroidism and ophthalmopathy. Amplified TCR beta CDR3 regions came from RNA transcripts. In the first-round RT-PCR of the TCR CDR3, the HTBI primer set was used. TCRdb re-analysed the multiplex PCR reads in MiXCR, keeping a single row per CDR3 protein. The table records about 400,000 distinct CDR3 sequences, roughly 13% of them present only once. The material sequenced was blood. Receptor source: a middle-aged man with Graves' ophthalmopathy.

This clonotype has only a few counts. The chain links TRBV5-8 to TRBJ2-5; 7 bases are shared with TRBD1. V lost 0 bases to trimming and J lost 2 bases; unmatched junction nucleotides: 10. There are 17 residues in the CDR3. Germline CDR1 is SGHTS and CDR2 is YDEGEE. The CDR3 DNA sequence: TGTGCCAGCAGCTTGGGATCCGGGACAGACACTCAAGAGACCCAGTACTTC. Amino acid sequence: CASSLGSGTDTQETQYF.

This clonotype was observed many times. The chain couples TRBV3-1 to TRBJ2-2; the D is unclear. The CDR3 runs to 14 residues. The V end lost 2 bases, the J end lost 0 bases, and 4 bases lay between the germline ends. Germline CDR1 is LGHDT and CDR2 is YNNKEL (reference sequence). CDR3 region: CASSQQPNTGELFF. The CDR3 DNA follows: TGTGCCAGCAGCCAACAGCCGAACACCGGGGAGCTGTTTTTT.

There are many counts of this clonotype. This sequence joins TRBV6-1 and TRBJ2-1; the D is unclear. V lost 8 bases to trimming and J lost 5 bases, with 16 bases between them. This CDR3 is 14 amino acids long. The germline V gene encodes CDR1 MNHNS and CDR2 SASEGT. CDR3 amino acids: CASRHGQNNNEQFF. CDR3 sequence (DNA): TGTGCCAGCCGGCATGGGCAGAATAACAATGAGCAGTTCTTC.

This chain's CDR3 is CASKGGTSGNEQFF. The CDR3 region has the DNA TGTGCCAGCAAAGGCGGGACTAGCGGAAATGAGCAGTTCTTC. This chain links TRBV2 with TRBJ2-1; 11 bases line up with TRBD2. Germline V gene sequence: CDR1 SNHLY, CDR2 FYNNEI. The CDR3 loop spans 14 amino acids. V was clipped by 7 bases and J by 7 bases; unmatched bases: 6.

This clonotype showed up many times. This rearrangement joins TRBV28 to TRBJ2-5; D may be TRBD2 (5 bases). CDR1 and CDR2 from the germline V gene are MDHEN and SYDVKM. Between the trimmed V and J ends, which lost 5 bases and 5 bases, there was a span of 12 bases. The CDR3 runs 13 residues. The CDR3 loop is CASSKRVRETQYF. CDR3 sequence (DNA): TGTGCCAGCAGTAAGAGGGTACGGGAGACCCAGTACTTC.

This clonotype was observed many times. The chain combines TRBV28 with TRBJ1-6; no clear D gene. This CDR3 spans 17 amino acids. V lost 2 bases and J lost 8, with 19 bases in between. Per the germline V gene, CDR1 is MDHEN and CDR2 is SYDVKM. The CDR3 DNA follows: TGTGCCAGCAGTTTAGGTGGCCAGACCCGTATTCATTCACCCCTCCACTTT. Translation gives CASSLGGQTRIHSPLHF. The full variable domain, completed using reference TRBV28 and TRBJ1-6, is DVKVTQSSRYLVKRTGEKVFLECVQDMDHENMFWYRQDPGLGLRLIYFSYDVKMKEKGDIPEGYSVSREKKERFSLILESASTNQTSMYLCASSLGGQTRIHSPLHFGNGTRLTVT.

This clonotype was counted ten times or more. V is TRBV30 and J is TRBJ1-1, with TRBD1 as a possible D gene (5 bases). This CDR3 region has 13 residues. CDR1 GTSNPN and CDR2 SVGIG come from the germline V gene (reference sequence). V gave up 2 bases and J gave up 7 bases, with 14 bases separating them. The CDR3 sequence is CAWSPGRGVEAFF. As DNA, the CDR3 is TGTGCCTGGAGTCCAGGGAGGGGCGTTGAAGCTTTCTTT.

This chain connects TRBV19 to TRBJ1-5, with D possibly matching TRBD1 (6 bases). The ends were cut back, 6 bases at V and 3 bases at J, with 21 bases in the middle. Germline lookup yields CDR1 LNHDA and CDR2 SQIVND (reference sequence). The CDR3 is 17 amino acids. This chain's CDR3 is CASSRRIERQDNQPQHF. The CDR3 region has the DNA TGTGCCAGTAGCCGCCGTATAGAAAGACAGGACAATCAGCCCCAGCATTTT.

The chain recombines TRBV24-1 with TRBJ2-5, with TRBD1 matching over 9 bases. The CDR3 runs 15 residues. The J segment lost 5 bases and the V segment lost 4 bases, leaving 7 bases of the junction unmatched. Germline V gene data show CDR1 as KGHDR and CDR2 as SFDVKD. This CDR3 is CATSDRRTGAETQYF. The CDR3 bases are TGTGCCACCAGTGACCGCCGGACAGGGGCCGAGACCCAGTACTTC.

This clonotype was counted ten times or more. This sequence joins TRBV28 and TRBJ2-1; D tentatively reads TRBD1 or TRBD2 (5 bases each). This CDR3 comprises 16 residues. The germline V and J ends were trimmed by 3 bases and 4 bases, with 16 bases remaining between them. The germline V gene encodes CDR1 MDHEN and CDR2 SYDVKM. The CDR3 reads CASSFLRTRTYNEQFF. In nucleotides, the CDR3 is TGTGCCAGCAGTTTTCTGAGGACAAGGACTTACAATGAGCAGTTCTTC. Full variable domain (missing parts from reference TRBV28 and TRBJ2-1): DVKVTQSSRYLVKRTGEKVFLECVQDMDHENMFWYRQDPGLGLRLIYFSYDVKMKEKGDIPEGYSVSREKKERFSLILESASTNQTSMYLCASSFLRTRTYNEQFFGPGTRLTVL.

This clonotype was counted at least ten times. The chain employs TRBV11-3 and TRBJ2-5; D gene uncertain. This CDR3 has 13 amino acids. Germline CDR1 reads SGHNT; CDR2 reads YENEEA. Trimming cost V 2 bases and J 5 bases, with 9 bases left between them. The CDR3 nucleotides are TGTGCCAGCAGCTTATTCCCTCGGGAGACCCAGTACTTC. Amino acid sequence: CASSLFPRETQYF.

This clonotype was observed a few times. The CDR3 protein is CAWTQIRTSGRHRNEQFF. The CDR3 nucleotides read TGTGCCTGGACCCAAATACGGACTAGCGGGAGACATCGAAATGAGCAGTTCTTC. The V gene is TRBV30, the J gene TRBJ2-1; 13 bases align to TRBD2. V gave up 4 bases and J gave up 7 bases; unmatched junction bases: 16. Germline V lookup: CDR1 GTSNPN, CDR2 SVGIG (reference sequence). This CDR3 is built from 18 residues. Using reference TRBV30 and TRBJ2-1 for the parts outside the CDR3, the full variable domain is SQTIHQWPATLVQPVGSPLSLECTVEGTSNPNLYWYRQAAGRGLQLLFYSVGIGQISSEVPQNLSASRPQDRQFILSSKKLLLSDSGFYLCAWTQIRTSGRHRNEQFFGPGTRLTVL.

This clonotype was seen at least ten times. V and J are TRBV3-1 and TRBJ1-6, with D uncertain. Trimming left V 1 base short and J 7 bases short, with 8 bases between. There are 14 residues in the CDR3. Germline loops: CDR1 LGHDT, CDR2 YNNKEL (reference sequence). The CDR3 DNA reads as TGTGCCAGCAGCCAAGCTAGGGCAAATTCACCCCTCCACTTT. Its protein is CASSQARANSPLHF.

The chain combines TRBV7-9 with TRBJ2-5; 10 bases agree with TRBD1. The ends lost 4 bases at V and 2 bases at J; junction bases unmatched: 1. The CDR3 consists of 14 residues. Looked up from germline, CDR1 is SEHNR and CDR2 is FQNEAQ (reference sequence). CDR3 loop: CASSWGQGQETQYF. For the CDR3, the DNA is TGTGCCAGCAGCTGGGGACAGGGGCAAGAGACCCAGTACTTC.

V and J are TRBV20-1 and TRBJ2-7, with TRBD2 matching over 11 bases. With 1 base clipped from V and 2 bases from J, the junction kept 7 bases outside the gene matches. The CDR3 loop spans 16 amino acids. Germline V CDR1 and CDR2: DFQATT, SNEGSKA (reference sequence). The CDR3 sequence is CSARGRLAGSTYEQYF. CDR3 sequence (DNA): TGCAGTGCTAGAGGCCGACTAGCGGGGTCAACCTACGAGCAGTACTTC.

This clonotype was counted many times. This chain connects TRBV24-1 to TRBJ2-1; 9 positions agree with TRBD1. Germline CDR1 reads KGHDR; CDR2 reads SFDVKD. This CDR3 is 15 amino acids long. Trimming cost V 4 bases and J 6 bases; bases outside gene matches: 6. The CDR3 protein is CATSDHGTGRNEQFF. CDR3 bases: TGTGCCACCAGTGACCACGGGACAGGGCGCAATGAGCAGTTCTTC.

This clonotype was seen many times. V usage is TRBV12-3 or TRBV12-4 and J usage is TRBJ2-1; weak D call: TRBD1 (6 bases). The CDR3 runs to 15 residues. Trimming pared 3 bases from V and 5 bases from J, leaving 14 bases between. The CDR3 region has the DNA TGTGCCAGCAGTTTCTTGCCCAGGGACAACAATGAGCAGTTCTTC. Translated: CASSFLPRDNNEQFF.

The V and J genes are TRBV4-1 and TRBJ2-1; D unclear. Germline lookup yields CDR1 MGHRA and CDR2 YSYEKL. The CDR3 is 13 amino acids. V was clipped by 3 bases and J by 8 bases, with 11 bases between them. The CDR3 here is CASSQQVADEQFF. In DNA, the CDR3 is TGCGCCAGCAGCCAGCAAGTTGCCGATGAGCAGTTCTTC.

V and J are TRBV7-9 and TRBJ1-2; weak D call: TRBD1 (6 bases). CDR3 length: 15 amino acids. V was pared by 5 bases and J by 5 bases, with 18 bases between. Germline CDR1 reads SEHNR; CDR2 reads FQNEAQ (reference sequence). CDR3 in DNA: TGTGCCAGCAGCCTCATGGGGGCCGGAAATTATGGCTACACCTTC. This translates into CASSLMGAGNYGYTF.

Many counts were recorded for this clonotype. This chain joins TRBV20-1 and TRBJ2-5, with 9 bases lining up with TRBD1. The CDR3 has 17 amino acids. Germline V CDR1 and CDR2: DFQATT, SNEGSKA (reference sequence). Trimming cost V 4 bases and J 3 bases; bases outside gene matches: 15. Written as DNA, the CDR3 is TGCAGTGCTATCCCCCTAGCCCCGGGACAGGGAAAAGAGACCCAGTACTTC. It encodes CSAIPLAPGQGKETQYF.

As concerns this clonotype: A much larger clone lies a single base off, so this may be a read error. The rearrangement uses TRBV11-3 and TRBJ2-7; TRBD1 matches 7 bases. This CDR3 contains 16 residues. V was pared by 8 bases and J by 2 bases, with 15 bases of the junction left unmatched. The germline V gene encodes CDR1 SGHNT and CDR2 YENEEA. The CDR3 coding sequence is TGTGCCAGCGGCCCAGAAACGGGGACAGACCCCTACGAGCAGTACTTC. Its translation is CASGPETGTDPYEQYF.

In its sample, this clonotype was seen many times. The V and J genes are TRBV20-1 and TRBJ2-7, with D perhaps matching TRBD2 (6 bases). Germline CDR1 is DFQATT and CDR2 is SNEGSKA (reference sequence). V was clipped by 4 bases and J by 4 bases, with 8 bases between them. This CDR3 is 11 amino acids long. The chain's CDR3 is CSAILAYEQYF. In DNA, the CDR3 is TGCAGTGCTATACTAGCTTACGAGCAGTACTTC.

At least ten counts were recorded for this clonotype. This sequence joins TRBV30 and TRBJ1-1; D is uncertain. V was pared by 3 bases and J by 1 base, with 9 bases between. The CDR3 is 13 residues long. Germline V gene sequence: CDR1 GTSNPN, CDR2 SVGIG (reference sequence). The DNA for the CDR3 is TGTGCCTGGAGCTGGACGCCGAACACTGAAGCTTTCTTT. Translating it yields CAWSWTPNTEAFF.

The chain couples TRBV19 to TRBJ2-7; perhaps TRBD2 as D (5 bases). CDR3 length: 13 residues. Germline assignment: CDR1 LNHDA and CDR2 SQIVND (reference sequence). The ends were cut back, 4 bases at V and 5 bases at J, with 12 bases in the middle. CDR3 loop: CASSRSHGDEQYF. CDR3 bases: TGTGCCAGTAGTAGATCCCACGGGGACGAGCAGTACTTC.